Given below is one T cell receptor beta chain in context. Germline V gives CDR1 MNHNS, CDR2 SASEGT. The V segment lost 4 bases and the J segment 0 bases; nucleotides outside the gene matches: 5. The CDR3 runs 16 residues. The data originate from a study of lymphopenia after photon versus proton radiotherapy. Libraries were prepared by immunoSEQ multiplex PCR; TCRdb keeps only in-frame clonotypes and omits some of them. Here the sample spans around 29,000 clones, around 82% being singletons. The chain uses TRBV6-1 and TRBJ1-1, with 10 nucleotides matching TRBD1. This specimen consisted of peripheral blood, obtained from a patient treated with proton-based radiotherapy. The TCR originated in a woman aged 70-85 years with pancreatic cancer. The DNA for the CDR3 is TGTGCCAGCAGTGGGGACAGGGGATCTTTGAACACTGAAGCTTTCTTT. Amino acid sequence: CASSGDRGSLNTEAFF.